The next 24 T cell receptor beta chains were all read from a single sample in a study of blood T cell repertoires in COVID-19. The data were produced by immunoSEQ multiplex PCR, yet TCRdb's version contains in-frame clones alone and is incomplete. The sample consists of approximately 140,000 clones, approximately 89% of them appearing once. The sample taken for sequencing was peripheral blood. Receptors originate from a man in his 60s with active or convalescent COVID-19.

This sequence joins TRBV19 and TRBJ2-1; 14 nucleotides agree with TRBD2. This CDR3 region has 18 residues. Germline trimming cut 6 bases from V and 1 base from J; bases unmatched to any gene: 8. Germline-derived CDR1 and CDR2 are LNHDA and SQIVND (reference sequence). CDR3 DNA sequence: TGTGCCAGTAGCCTCGGGACTAGCGGGAGCGCGTCCTACAATGAGCAGTTCTTC. It specifies CASSLGTSGSASYNEQFF.

The gene calls are TRBV11-2 and TRBJ2-7; the match to TRBD2 covers 11 bases. J gave up 3 bases and V 5 bases, and 12 bases lay outside the gene matches. CDR1 SGHAT and CDR2 FQNNGV come from the germline V gene. The CDR3 contains 17 residues. The CDR3 nucleotides read TGTGCCAGCAGCCCAGCAAGACTAGCGGGGAGGGGCTACGAGCAGTACTTC. This codes for CASSPARLAGRGYEQYF.

The gene calls are TRBV3-1 (or the pseudogene TRBV3-2) and TRBJ2-7; D is possibly TRBD2 (5 bases). CDR1 is LGHDT, CDR2 YNNKEL, per germline (reference sequence). V lost 2 bases and J 3 bases, leaving 11 bases between the germline ends. The CDR3 runs 14 residues. The CDR3 region has the DNA TGTGCCAGCAGCCAATCGGACGGGATCTACGAGCAGTACTTC. This encodes CASSQSDGIYEQYF.

This rearrangement joins TRBV15 to TRBJ2-1; D is perhaps TRBD2 (5 bases). Trimming stripped 0 bases from V and 3 bases from J, with 12 bases between. The CDR3 is made up of 16 amino acids. The germline V gene has CDR1 LNHNV and CDR2 YYDKDF (reference sequence). The CDR3 nucleotides are TGTGCCACCAGCAGAGACCCAGTGGGAGTCTACAATGAGCAGTTCTTC. It is translated as CATSRDPVGVYNEQFF.

The chain links TRBV10-3 to TRBJ2-1; 15 bases line up with TRBD2. CDR3 length: 19 amino acids. The J segment lost 0 bases and the V segment lost 3 bases, leaving 6 bases of the junction unmatched. Germline V gene data show CDR1 as ENHRY and CDR2 as SYGVKD. CDR3 sequence reads: CAISDSGTSGRSSYNEQFF. As DNA, the CDR3 is TGTGCCATCAGTGATTCTGGGACTAGCGGGAGGAGCTCCTACAATGAGCAGTTCTTC.

This chain joins TRBV9 and TRBJ1-1; D is ambiguous. This CDR3 spans 14 amino acids. V was cut by 0 bases and J by 3 bases, with 9 bases left in between. CDR1 SGDLS and CDR2 YYNGEE come from the germline V gene. CDR3: CASSVVDGDTEAFF. The CDR3 DNA reads as TGTGCCAGCAGCGTAGTCGACGGGGACACTGAAGCTTTCTTT.

The V and J genes are TRBV28 and TRBJ1-5; a weak D match, TRBD1 (5 bases). The length of the CDR3 is 12 residues. Germline CDR1 is MDHEN and CDR2 is SYDVKM. In DNA, the CDR3 is TGTGTCACGAGACAGCTCAATCAGCCCCAGCATTTT. This encodes CVTRQLNQPQHF.

This chain links TRBV27 with TRBJ2-1; TRBD2 aligns across 13 bases. Germline CDR1 is MNHEY and CDR2 is SMNVEV (reference sequence). The CDR3 is 15 amino acids. Losses at the gene ends were 6 bases for V and 9 bases for J; bases not matched to a gene: 8. Here the CDR3 reads CASSPGLAGAGEQFF. The CDR3 DNA is TGTGCCAGCAGCCCCGGACTAGCGGGAGCGGGTGAGCAGTTCTTC.

The V call is TRBV11-2, the J call TRBJ2-7; 7 bases line up with TRBD1. Germline trimming cut 2 bases from V and 4 bases from J; bases unmatched to any gene: 5. Germline assignment: CDR1 SGHAT and CDR2 FQNNGV. The CDR3 has 14 residues. CDR3: CASSLRGGAYEQYF. In nucleotides, the CDR3 is TGTGCCAGCAGCTTACGAGGGGGCGCTTACGAGCAGTACTTC. The entire variable domain, with the rest obtained from reference TRBV11-2 and TRBJ2-7, is as follows: EAGVAQSPRYKIIEKRQSVAFWCNPISGHATLYWYQQILGQGPKLLIQFQNNGVVDDSQLPKDRFSAERLKGVDSTLKIQPAKLEDSAVYLCASSLRGGAYEQYFGPGTRLTVT.

The rearrangement links TRBV19 to TRBJ1-3; TRBD1 matches 7 bases. CDR1 is LNHDA, CDR2 SQIVND, per germline (reference sequence). The CDR3 totals 14 residues. With 6 bases clipped from V and 4 bases from J, the junction kept 6 bases outside the gene matches. This CDR3 is CASRPGQSGNTIYF. CDR3 bases: TGTGCCAGTAGACCGGGACAGTCGGGAAACACCATATATTTT.

This clone was observed once. The chain joins TRBV7-9 to TRBJ1-1; no firm D call. V lost 1 base, J lost 8 bases, and 8 bases lay in between. CDR1 and CDR2 (germline): SEHNR, FQNEAQ (reference sequence). The CDR3 spans 12 residues. The CDR3 region has the DNA TGTGCCAGCAGCTTAGGGAGCGCAGAAGCTTTCTTT. Residues: CASSLGSAEAFF.

The rearrangement joins TRBV28 to TRBJ2-1; D possibly corresponds to TRBD2 (9 bases). The CDR3 totals 15 residues. Trimming pared 6 bases from V and 12 bases from J, leaving 24 bases between. CDR1 is MDHEN, CDR2 SYDVKM, per germline. In nucleotides, the CDR3 is TGTGCCAGCAGACCGGACAGGGTATTAGCGGGAGTGCAGTTCTTC. The encoded protein is CASRPDRVLAGVQFF. Combining the CDR3 with reference TRBV28 and TRBJ2-1 gives the whole variable domain DVKVTQSSRYLVKRTGEKVFLECVQDMDHENMFWYRQDPGLGLRLIYFSYDVKMKEKGDIPEGYSVSREKKERFSLILESASTNQTSMYLCASRPDRVLAGVQFFGPGTRLTVL.

The V gene is TRBV29-1, the J gene TRBJ2-7; possibly TRBD1 for D (7 bases). V lost 1 base and J 2 bases, leaving 18 bases between the germline ends. CDR3 size: 16 residues. Germline V lookup: CDR1 SQVTM, CDR2 ANQGSEA. CDR3 residues: CSVEGGVRDSPYEQYF. CDR3 DNA: TGCAGCGTTGAAGGGGGGGTCCGGGACAGTCCCTACGAGCAGTACTTC.

This clone was detected only once. The rearrangement uses TRBV7-3 and TRBJ1-1; weak D call: TRBD1 (6 bases). The CDR3 is 13 amino acids. The germline V gene has CDR1 SGHTA and CDR2 FQGTGA. V was pared by 3 bases and J by 2 bases, with 7 bases between. In DNA, the CDR3 is TGTGCCAGCAGCTTGGGGGCCAACACTGAAGCTTTCTTT. Amino acids: CASSLGANTEAFF. Together with reference TRBV7-3 and TRBJ1-1, the CDR3 gives the full variable domain: GAGVSQTPSNKVTEKGKYVELRCDPISGHTALYWYRQSLGQGPEFLIYFQGTGAADDSGLPNDRFFAVRPEGSVSTLKIQRTERGDSAVYLCASSLGANTEAFFGQGTRLTVV.

The sample holds one count of this clone. The rearrangement uses TRBV5-1 and TRBJ2-7, with D perhaps TRBD2 (6 bases). This CDR3 has 15 amino acids. Germline V gene sequence: CDR1 SGHRS, CDR2 YFSETQ. V lost 0 bases and J lost 6, with 16 bases in between. The CDR3 loop reads CASSLEPGVSGEQYF. Written as DNA, the CDR3 is TGCGCCAGCAGCTTGGAGCCGGGGGTATCAGGCGAGCAGTACTTC.

The gene calls are TRBV24-1 and TRBJ1-2; TRBD1 matches 9 bases. The CDR3 contains 13 residues. Germline V gene sequence: CDR1 KGHDR, CDR2 SFDVKD. V gave up 6 bases and J gave up 4 bases; unmatched junction bases: 2. CDR3 region: CATSQDRGYGYTF. The DNA for the CDR3 is TGTGCCACCAGTCAGGACAGGGGCTATGGCTACACCTTC.

The gene calls are TRBV19 and TRBJ2-7; 7 positions match TRBD1. This CDR3 spans 13 amino acids. Germline V gene lookup returns CDR1 LNHDA and CDR2 SQIVND (reference sequence). The J segment lost 6 bases and the V segment lost 5 bases, leaving 7 bases of the junction unmatched. The CDR3 DNA reads as TGTGCCAGTAGTGATTGGGGACAGTCCGAGCAGTACTTC. Translating gives CASSDWGQSEQYF.

The chain links TRBV6-2 or TRBV6-3 to TRBJ2-2, with a possible D match to TRBD2 (5 bases). The CDR3 covers 12 residues. The germline gives CDR1 MNHEY, CDR2 SVGEGT. With 6 bases removed from V and 7 bases from J, the gap between germline ends came to 9 bases. In DNA, the CDR3 is TGTGCCAGCAGCCAGAGCGGCGGGGAGCTGTTTTTT. Protein product: CASSQSGGELFF.

This chain links TRBV5-6 with TRBJ2-7; no firm D call. V lost 0 bases and J lost 0, with 10 bases in between. The CDR3 has 15 amino acids. In germline, CDR1 is SGHDT, CDR2 YYEEEE. The CDR3 reads CASSLGRKISYEQYF. The CDR3 DNA sequence: TGTGCCAGCAGCTTGGGCAGGAAGATCTCCTACGAGCAGTACTTC.

The chain is built from TRBV2 and TRBJ2-5; weak D call: TRBD2 (7 bases). Germline V CDR1 and CDR2: SNHLY, FYNNEI. The CDR3 runs 15 residues. The V end was cut by 3 bases, the J end by 5 bases, with 16 bases between. The CDR3 reads CASSERGLRRETQYF. CDR3 sequence (DNA): TGTGCCAGCAGTGAGCGGGGGCTGCGCAGGGAGACCCAGTACTTC.

This clone was seen a single time. V gene TRBV18 combines with J gene TRBJ2-3; TRBD2 aligns across 11 bases. CDR3 length equals 17 residues. Trimming took 6 bases from V and 0 from J; bases not matched to a gene: 8. Germline CDR1 reads KGHSH; CDR2 reads LQKENI. CDR3: CASSLTSGRSSTDTQYF. For the CDR3, the DNA is TGTGCCAGCTCCCTCACTAGCGGGAGATCGAGCACAGATACGCAGTATTTT.

The chain has TRBV25-1 and TRBJ1-6; a possible D gene is TRBD1 (6 bases). Germline CDR1 and CDR2: MGHDK and SYGVNS. Trimming cost V 3 bases and J 8 bases, with 11 bases left between them. This CDR3 has 14 amino acids. The CDR3 DNA follows: TGTGCCAGCAGTGACAGACAGGAGTATTCACCCCTCCACTTT. It is translated as CASSDRQEYSPLHF.

CDR3: CASRRADTQYF. In nucleotides, the CDR3 is TGTGCCAGCAGGCGAGCAGATACGCAGTATTTT. The J gene is TRBJ2-3, the V gene TRBV3-1 (or the pseudogene TRBV3-2); D gene unclear. Trimming shortened V by 6 bases and J by 4 bases, and 5 bases separated the two germline ends. CDR1 and CDR2 from the germline V gene are LGHDT and YNNKEL (reference sequence). The CDR3 is 11 amino acids.

This clone was counted a few times. The gene calls are TRBV12-5 and TRBJ2-1, with 14 bases matching TRBD2. There are 18 residues in the CDR3. Germline V gene lookup returns CDR1 LGHNT and CDR2 FRNRAP. V gave up 1 base and J gave up 7 bases; unmatched junction bases: 9. The CDR3 sequence is CASGLGLAGGPGRNEQFF. The CDR3 region has the DNA TGTGCTAGTGGTTTGGGACTAGCGGGAGGGCCAGGGCGAAATGAGCAGTTCTTC.